This TCR beta chain was recovered during a study of cytomegalovirus exposure and HLA in healthy donors. 60 Vbeta and 13 Jbeta primers were used in PCR. The assay was immunoSEQ multiplex PCR, and TCRdb's table has in-frame clones only and misses some. The repertoire holds over 80,000 clones, with about 70% as singletons. Germline lookup yields CDR1 KGHSH and CDR2 LQKENI. The V end lost 1 base, the J end lost 2 bases, and 13 bases lay between the germline ends. There are 16 residues in the CDR3. The rearrangement links TRBV18 to TRBJ2-3; weak D call: TRBD2 (7 bases). This clonotype originated in a woman aged 70-85 years in good health and CMV-seropositive. The sequenced sample was PBMCs. DNA of the CDR3: TGTGCCAGCTCACCACGCGGGGGCCTAGACACAGATACGCAGTATTTT. Protein sequence: CASSPRGGLDTDTQYF.